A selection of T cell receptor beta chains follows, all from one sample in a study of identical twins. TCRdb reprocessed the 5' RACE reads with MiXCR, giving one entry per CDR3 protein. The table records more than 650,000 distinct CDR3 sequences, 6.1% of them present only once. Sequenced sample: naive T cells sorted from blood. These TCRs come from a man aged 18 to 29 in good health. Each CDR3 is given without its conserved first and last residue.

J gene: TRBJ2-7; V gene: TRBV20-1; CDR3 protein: SDGNGYEQY
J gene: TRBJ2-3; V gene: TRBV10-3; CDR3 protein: AISDSGLAITDTQY
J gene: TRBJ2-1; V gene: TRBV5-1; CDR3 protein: ASSLIGLTEQF
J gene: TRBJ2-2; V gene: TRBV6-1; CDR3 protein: ASRGSNTGELF
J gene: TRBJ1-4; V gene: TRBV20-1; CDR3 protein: SARDGTGSEKLF
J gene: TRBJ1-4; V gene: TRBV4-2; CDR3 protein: ASSHSGGGHVEKLF
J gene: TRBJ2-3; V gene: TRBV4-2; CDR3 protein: ASSQAERDTQY
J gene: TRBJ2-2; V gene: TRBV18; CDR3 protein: ASSPRDGELF
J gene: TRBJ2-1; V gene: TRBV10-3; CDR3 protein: AISDPTSGLDTYNEQF
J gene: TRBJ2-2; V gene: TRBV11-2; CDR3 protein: ASSSGVLGAGAAGELF
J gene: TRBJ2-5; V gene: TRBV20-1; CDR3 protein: SASPPGGPRETQY
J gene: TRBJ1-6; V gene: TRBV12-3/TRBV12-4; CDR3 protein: ASRTVGPLH
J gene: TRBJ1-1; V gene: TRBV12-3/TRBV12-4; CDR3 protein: ASIIRGRNTEAF
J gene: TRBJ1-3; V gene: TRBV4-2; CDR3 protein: ASSKTGTDAFVGSGNTIY
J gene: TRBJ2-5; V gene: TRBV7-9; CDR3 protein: ASSPKLAGQTQY
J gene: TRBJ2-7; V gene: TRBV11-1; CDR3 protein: ASSLAGVVYEQY
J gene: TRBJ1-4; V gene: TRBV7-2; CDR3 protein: ASSLGRSLTTNEKLF
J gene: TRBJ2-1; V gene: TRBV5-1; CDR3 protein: ASSWGLAGSTDEQF
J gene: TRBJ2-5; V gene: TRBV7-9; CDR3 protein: ASSRGSGQGITETQY
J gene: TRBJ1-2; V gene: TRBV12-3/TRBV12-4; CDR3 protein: ASSFPSDSEGGYT
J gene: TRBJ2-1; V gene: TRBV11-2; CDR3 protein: ASSTGTSRLNEQF
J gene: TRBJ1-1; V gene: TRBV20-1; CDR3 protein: SARAGGKNTEAF
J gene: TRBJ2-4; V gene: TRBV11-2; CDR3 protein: ASSLVSGTTKNIQY
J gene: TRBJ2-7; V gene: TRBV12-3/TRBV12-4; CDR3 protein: ASGLTSGRSEQY
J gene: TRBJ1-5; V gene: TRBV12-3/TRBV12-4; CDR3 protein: ASRSTTNQPQH
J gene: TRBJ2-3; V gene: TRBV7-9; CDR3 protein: ASSLDIQGYTQY
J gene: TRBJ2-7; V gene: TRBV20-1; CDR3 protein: SARDRTGRLIYEQY
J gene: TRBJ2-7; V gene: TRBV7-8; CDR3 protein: ASSPIPGVTSYEQY
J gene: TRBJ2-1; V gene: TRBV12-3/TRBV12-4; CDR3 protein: ASSLGSDRNEQF
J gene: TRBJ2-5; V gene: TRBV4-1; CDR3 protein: ASSLRTGETQY
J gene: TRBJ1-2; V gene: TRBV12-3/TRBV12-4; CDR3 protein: ASRPTGSYGYT
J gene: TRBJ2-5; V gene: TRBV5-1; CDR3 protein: ASSWGTAGETQY
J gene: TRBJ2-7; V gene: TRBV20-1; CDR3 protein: SATPHRHDYEQY
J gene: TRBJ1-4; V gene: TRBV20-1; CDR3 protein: SAREVKGSNEKLF
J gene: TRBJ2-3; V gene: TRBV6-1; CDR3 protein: ASRKGLASTDTQY
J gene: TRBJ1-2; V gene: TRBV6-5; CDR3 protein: ASSFGQRGTGNYGYT
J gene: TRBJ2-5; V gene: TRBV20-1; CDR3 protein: SASPPSRGKETQY
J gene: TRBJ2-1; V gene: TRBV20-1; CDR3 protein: SASRSSYNEQF
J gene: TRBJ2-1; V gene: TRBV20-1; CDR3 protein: SEAGEYNEQF
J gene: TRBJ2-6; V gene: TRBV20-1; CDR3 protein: SARGLGANVLT
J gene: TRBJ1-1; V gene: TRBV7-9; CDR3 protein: ASTARQGNTEAF
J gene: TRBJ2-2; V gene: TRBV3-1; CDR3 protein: ASSHQTAYTEELF
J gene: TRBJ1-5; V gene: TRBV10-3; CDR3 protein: AISEPTYSNQPQH